Below are 25 T cell receptor beta chains sequenced from a single sample in a study of blood T cell repertoires in COVID-19. This table comes from immunoSEQ multiplex PCR, and its TCRdb copy is limited to in-frame clones, with some not included. This table has about 240,000 clones, 70% to 85% appearing once. Sequencing was done on a sample of peripheral blood. The receptors originated from a woman older than 75 with acute or convalescent COVID-19.

This chain connects TRBV19 to TRBJ1-2, with 8 bases lining up with TRBD1. V lost 7 bases to trimming and J lost 7 bases; unmatched junction nucleotides: 14. The germline gives CDR1 LNHDA, CDR2 SQIVND (reference sequence). The CDR3 totals 15 residues. The DNA of the CDR3 is TGTGCCAGTACTCCAGGACAGGGTTCCCTTCTTGGCTACACCTTC. Translated: CASTPGQGSLLGYTF.

The rearrangement joins TRBV3-1 (or the pseudogene TRBV3-2) to TRBJ1-3; 7 bases align to TRBD1. Germline lookup yields CDR1 LGHDT and CDR2 YNNKEL (reference sequence). The CDR3 consists of 16 residues. Losses at the gene ends were 2 bases for V and 2 bases for J; bases not matched to a gene: 6. The CDR3 reads CASSQRQGGPGNTIYF. The CDR3 DNA is TGTGCCAGCAGCCAACGGCAGGGGGGACCTGGAAACACCATATATTTT.

J is TRBJ1-3 and V is TRBV4-1; D ambiguous. Trimming took 1 base from V and 0 from J, leaving 10 bases between them. The CDR3 extends over 16 amino acids. CDR1 is MGHRA, CDR2 YSYEKL, per germline. The CDR3 sequence is CASSQVGTSSGNTIYF. The CDR3 coding sequence is TGCGCCAGCAGCCAAGTGGGCACTAGCTCTGGAAACACCATATATTTT.

The rearrangement uses TRBV6-1 and TRBJ1-5; D is perhaps TRBD1 (6 bases). Per germline, CDR1 MNHNS and CDR2 SASEGT. The V end was cut by 2 bases, the J end by 2 bases, with 13 bases between. This CDR3 comprises 16 residues. In DNA form, the CDR3 reads TGTGCCAGCAGTGAAAGGCCAGGGGATGGCAATCAGCCCCAGCATTTT. This codes for CASSERPGDGNQPQHF.

The CDR3 DNA is TGTGCCAGCAGTGAACCGGGGGAGGGGAAGCGTGGCTACACCTTC. Amino acids: CASSEPGEGKRGYTF. The chain is built from TRBV6-1 and TRBJ1-2; D might be TRBD1 (5 bases). The V end lost 2 bases, the J end lost 7 bases, and 17 bases lay between the germline ends. The germline gives CDR1 MNHNS, CDR2 SASEGT. The CDR3 runs to 15 residues.

The chain uses TRBV2 and TRBJ2-7; D may be TRBD1 (6 bases). Trimming cost V 4 bases and J 0 bases, with 13 bases left between them. This CDR3 spans 15 amino acids. Germline CDR1 is SNHLY and CDR2 is FYNNEI. Here the CDR3 DNA reads TGTGCCAGCAGTGTATTGCAGGGGAGCTCCTACGAGCAGTACTTC. This sequence encodes CASSVLQGSSYEQYF.

The chain recombines TRBV10-2 with TRBJ2-7; 8 nucleotides agree with TRBD1. V trimming: 5 bases; J trimming: 2 bases; junction bases outside the gene matches: 2. The germline gives CDR1 WSHSY, CDR2 SAAADI. This CDR3 contains 13 residues. CDR3: CASSPGQAYEQYF. In nucleotides, the CDR3 is TGCGCCAGCAGTCCGGGACAGGCCTACGAGCAGTACTTC.

This rearrangement joins TRBV18 to TRBJ1-4, with 7 bases that match TRBD1. V lost 5 bases, J lost 5 bases, and 2 bases stayed unmatched. The CDR3 is made up of 13 amino acids. The germline V gene has CDR1 KGHSH and CDR2 LQKENI. The CDR3 nucleotides read TGTGCCAGCTCAGCGGGACAGAATGAAAAACTGTTTTTT. Protein: CASSAGQNEKLFF.

The chain uses TRBV7-9 and TRBJ1-4; possibly TRBD1 for D (6 bases). Trimming stripped 4 bases from V and 2 bases from J, with 11 bases between. This CDR3 is 15 amino acids long. The germline gives CDR1 SEHNR, CDR2 FQNEAQ (reference sequence). The CDR3 DNA reads TGTGCCAGCAGCTATAACAGGGTGACTAATGAAAAACTGTTTTTT. Translating gives CASSYNRVTNEKLFF.

This chain connects TRBV19 to TRBJ2-1; TRBD2 agrees at 11 bases. Germline CDR1 and CDR2: LNHDA and SQIVND (reference sequence). The ends lost 5 bases at V and 5 bases at J; junction bases unmatched: 8. The CDR3 runs 16 residues. CDR3 amino acids: CASSPGLAALHNEQFF. The DNA of the CDR3 is TGTGCCAGTAGTCCGGGACTAGCGGCCCTTCACAATGAGCAGTTCTTC.

Notes on this clone: The same CDR3 arises from other DNA sequences in this sample as well. The chain carries TRBV6-6 and TRBJ2-5; D may be TRBD1 (8 bases). V was trimmed by 0 bases and J by 5 bases, leaving 13 bases between them. In germline, CDR1 is MNHNY, CDR2 SVGAGI (reference sequence). The length of the CDR3 is 15 residues. The CDR3 reads CASSYSTGGGETQYF. The CDR3 bases are TGTGCCAGCAGTTACTCAACAGGGGGAGGGGAGACCCAGTACTTC.

This clone appeared a single time. This sequence joins TRBV6-5 and TRBJ1-1; 8 nucleotides agree with TRBD1. The germline CDR1 and CDR2 sequences are MNHEY and SVGAGI. The ends lost 4 bases at V and 4 bases at J; junction bases unmatched: 8. The CDR3 has 15 residues. CDR3: CASSSQQGEVTEAFF. DNA for the CDR3: TGTGCCAGCAGTTCCCAACAGGGGGAGGTCACTGAAGCTTTCTTT.

The genes are TRBV19 and TRBJ1-5, with TRBD1 identical over 7 bases. V trimming: 4 bases; J trimming: 0 bases; junction bases outside the gene matches: 9. Germline lookup yields CDR1 LNHDA and CDR2 SQIVND (reference sequence). The CDR3 is 17 residues long. The CDR3 coding sequence is TGTGCCAGTAGTACTGGGCTGACAGGGCTTAGCAATCAGCCCCAGCATTTT. This encodes CASSTGLTGLSNQPQHF.

The chain is built from TRBV6-6 and TRBJ2-3; 7 nucleotides line up with TRBD1. The V segment lost 1 base and the J segment 6 bases; nucleotides outside the gene matches: 10. CDR3 size: 16 residues. Germline CDR1 is MNHNY and CDR2 is SVGAGI (reference sequence). The chain's CDR3 is CASSYLTGPTRDTQYF. The CDR3 region has the DNA TGTGCCAGCAGTTACTTGACAGGGCCGACACGGGATACGCAGTATTTT.

The rearrangement joins TRBV24-1 to TRBJ2-2; D remains ambiguous. V was cut by 7 bases and J by 4 bases, with 9 bases left in between. The germline V gene has CDR1 KGHDR and CDR2 SFDVKD. CDR3 length equals 13 residues. The CDR3 coding sequence is TGTGCCACCAGAGCCCCGCTCACCGGGGAGCTGTTTTTT. Amino acids: CATRAPLTGELFF.

This clone has only one observation. The identical CDR3 is also encoded by other nucleotide sequences in the sample. The chain combines TRBV6-5 with TRBJ1-2; the match to TRBD1 covers 10 bases. The V and J ends lost 2 bases and 4 bases, in that order; junction bases with no gene match: 4. The CDR3 sequence is 15 residues long. Germline V gives CDR1 MNHEY, CDR2 SVGAGI. Here the CDR3 DNA reads TGTGCCAGCAGTTACCGGGACAGGGGCGGCTATGGCTACACCTTC. Translating gives CASSYRDRGGYGYTF.

V gene TRBV5-6 combines with J gene TRBJ2-7; D not certain. The CDR3 has 16 amino acids. Trimming removed 0 bases at V and 3 bases at J, with 16 bases between. CDR1 is SGHDT and CDR2 is YYEEEE in the germline V gene. CDR3 sequence reads: CASSLGRLYPLYEQYF. In DNA, the CDR3 is TGTGCCAGCAGCTTGGGGCGACTCTATCCTCTCTACGAGCAGTACTTC.

This clone was seen a few times. The V and J genes are TRBV6-5 and TRBJ1-5, with D possibly matching TRBD1 (5 bases). The V end was cut by 7 bases, the J end by 11 bases, with 21 bases between. The CDR3 totals 14 residues. Germline CDR1 MNHEY, CDR2 SVGAGI. The CDR3 protein is CASKEDPAIGAQHF. Written as DNA, the CDR3 is TGTGCCAGCAAAGAAGACCCTGCTATAGGGGCCCAGCATTTT.

The rearrangement joins TRBV9 to TRBJ1-4; possible D gene TRBD1, 6 bases. The CDR3 is made up of 15 amino acids. V was clipped by 3 bases and J by 8 bases, with 17 bases between them. CDR1 is SGDLS, CDR2 YYNGEE, per germline. The CDR3 is CASSERDTYGEKLFF. CDR3 in DNA: TGTGCCAGCAGCGAACGGGACACCTATGGGGAAAAACTGTTTTTT.

V gene TRBV18 combines with J gene TRBJ1-5, with 7 bases aligning to TRBD1. With 9 bases clipped from V and 3 bases from J, the junction kept 5 bases outside the gene matches. The CDR3 is made up of 13 amino acids. Germline CDR1 reads KGHSH; CDR2 reads LQKENI. CDR3 sequence: CASGDSPNQPQHF. In DNA form, the CDR3 reads TGTGCCAGTGGGGACAGCCCCAATCAGCCCCAGCATTTT.

Points on this clone: The same CDR3 arises from other DNA sequences in this sample as well. V is TRBV12-3 or TRBV12-4 and J is TRBJ1-5; D unresolved. The V and J ends lost 1 base and 4 bases respectively, with 5 bases between them. The CDR3 covers 13 residues. In DNA form, the CDR3 reads TGTGCCAGCAGTTTAGGACTAAATCAGCCCCAGCATTTT. Its protein product is CASSLGLNQPQHF.

The rearrangement joins TRBV6-6 to TRBJ2-7; D is perhaps TRBD1 (6 bases). CDR1 is MNHNY and CDR2 is SVGAGI in the germline V gene (reference sequence). The CDR3 is 15 residues long. With 6 bases removed from V and 6 bases from J, the gap between germline ends came to 21 bases. The CDR3 here is CASSPPATGTLEQYF. The CDR3 DNA reads TGTGCCAGCAGCCCACCCGCGACAGGAACCCTCGAGCAGTACTTC.

The chain links TRBV5-1 to TRBJ2-3; D might be TRBD1 (5 bases). The CDR3 extends over 17 amino acids. Deletions cut 4 bases from V and 2 bases from J, with 20 bases between. The germline V gene has CDR1 SGHRS and CDR2 YFSETQ. DNA of the CDR3: TGCGCCAGCAGCCCCATGTCCACGGACACTTTCACAGATACGCAGTATTTT. Translated: CASSPMSTDTFTDTQYF.

The rearrangement uses TRBV19 and TRBJ1-2; D is unclear. CDR1 LNHDA and CDR2 SQIVND come from the germline V gene (reference sequence). This CDR3 comprises 12 residues. Trimming took off 6 bases at V and 3 bases at J, with 8 bases between the two ends. This chain's CDR3 is CASRYGDYGYTF. The CDR3 bases are TGTGCCAGTAGGTACGGGGACTATGGCTACACCTTC.

This rearrangement joins TRBV9 to TRBJ2-1, with 9 positions matching TRBD2. The CDR3 is made up of 17 amino acids. Germline V gene data show CDR1 as SGDLS and CDR2 as YYNGEE. The V and J ends lost 0 bases and 0 bases, in that order; junction bases with no gene match: 4. CDR3 sequence (DNA): TGTGCCAGCAGCGTAGGACTAGCGGTGAGCTCCTACAATGAGCAGTTCTTC. Translation: CASSVGLAVSSYNEQFF.